One and the same sample provided the 20 T cell receptor beta chains below, sequenced in a study of CD8 T cells in ankylosing spondylitis. Study-wide results and limits: Ankylosing spondylitis blood appeared to carry a characteristic TCR beta motif of roughly eight highly homologous variants.

TCRdb itself ran the 5' RACE reads through MiXCR, one entry per CDR3 protein. The sample lists 700,000 to 1,000,000 distinct CDR3 sequences, approximately 12% occurring once. What these receptors recognize is not known. Input material: blood, either unsorted or a sorted T cell fraction (not recorded which). These receptors all come from a male donor with ankylosing spondylitis.

This clonotype was seen only a few times. The rearrangement links TRBV6-2 or TRBV6-3 to TRBJ2-7; D is ambiguous. Germline CDR1 reads MNHEY; CDR2 reads SVGEGT. Trimming shortened V by 2 bases and J by 2 bases, and 13 bases separated the two germline ends. The CDR3 loop spans 15 amino acids. The CDR3 DNA reads TGTGCCAGCAGTTACCCCCAAGCAGCAACCTACGAGCAGTACTTC. Its translation: CASSYPQAATYEQYF.

The genes are TRBV20-1 and TRBJ1-1; D uncertain. Germline CDR1 DFQATT, CDR2 SNEGSKA (reference sequence). This CDR3 region has 12 residues. The CDR3 nucleotides are TGCAGATCCAGGAGCATGAACACTGAAGCTTTCTTT. Translated, it gives CRSRSMNTEAFF.

The chain recombines TRBV28 with TRBJ2-3; 10 nucleotides match TRBD2. After removal of 6 bases from V and 1 base from J, the junction contained 10 bases not matched to a gene. Germline CDR1 MDHEN, CDR2 SYDVKM. CDR3 size: 17 residues. The DNA of the CDR3 is TGTGCCAGCAGCTCTAGCGGGAGAGGGCTCGGCACAGATACGCAGTATTTT. Translated, it gives CASSSSGRGLGTDTQYF.

This clonotype was observed at least ten times. This chain uses TRBV11-2 with TRBJ2-5, with 8 positions matching TRBD2. The V segment lost 5 bases and the J segment 6 bases; nucleotides outside the gene matches: 14. The germline V gene has CDR1 SGHAT and CDR2 FQNNGV. The CDR3 loop spans 16 amino acids. In DNA, the CDR3 is TGTGCCAGCAGCGTCCGGGAGCGGGAGAATAAAAAGACCCAGTACTTC. It codes for CASSVRERENKKTQYF.

In its sample, this clonotype was seen many times. V gene TRBV20-1 combines with J gene TRBJ2-1, with D possibly TRBD2 on 5 matching bases. With 3 bases removed from V and 6 bases from J, the gap between germline ends came to 15 bases. CDR1 DFQATT and CDR2 SNEGSKA come from the germline V gene (reference sequence). This CDR3 contains 14 residues. In DNA form, the CDR3 reads TGCAGTGCTAGTGAGTGGGAGAGATTCAATGAGCAGTTCTTC. Translated: CSASEWERFNEQFF.

This clonotype was found a few times. V and J are TRBV30 and TRBJ1-4; weak D call: TRBD1 (5 bases). Between the trimmed V and J ends, which lost 0 bases and 5 bases, there was a span of 16 bases. The length of the CDR3 is 16 residues. CDR1 is GTSNPN and CDR2 is SVGIG in the germline V gene (reference sequence). The DNA for the CDR3 is TGTGCCTGGAGTGTACTTGGGGGGAAGAACAATGAAAAACTGTTTTTT. It specifies CAWSVLGGKNNEKLFF.

This clonotype has only a few counts. This chain uses TRBV20-1 with TRBJ2-7; D possibly uses TRBD1 or TRBD2 (5 bases each). CDR1 and CDR2 (germline): DFQATT, SNEGSKA (reference sequence). This CDR3 spans 13 amino acids. Trimming left V 0 bases short and J 6 bases short, with 12 bases between. The CDR3 sequence: CSARDWKGSEQYF. CDR3 nucleotides: TGCAGTGCTAGAGATTGGAAGGGGAGCGAGCAGTACTTC.

This clonotype showed up many times. The rearrangement joins TRBV5-1 to TRBJ2-7, with D tentatively TRBD2 (6 bases). The CDR3 spans 14 residues. Trimming removed 4 bases at V and 2 bases at J, with 13 bases between. Germline V CDR1 and CDR2: SGHRS, YFSETQ. The CDR3 region is CASSPGTATYEQYF. The DNA of the CDR3 is TGCGCCAGCAGCCCCGGGACTGCGACCTACGAGCAGTACTTC.

The sample holds a few counts of this clonotype. The chain recombines TRBV9 with TRBJ1-5; 9 bases fit TRBD1. Per germline, CDR1 SGDLS and CDR2 YYNGEE. CDR3 length: 16 residues. The V segment lost 3 bases and the J segment 10 bases; nucleotides outside the gene matches: 14. The CDR3 DNA is TGTGCCAGCAGCGCAGGTACGGGACAGGGCCTCAAACCCCAGCATTTT. The encoded protein is CASSAGTGQGLKPQHF.

The V and J genes are TRBV12-3 or TRBV12-4 and TRBJ1-5; tentatively, D is TRBD1 (6 bases). V was trimmed by 2 bases and J by 6 bases, leaving 14 bases between them. The CDR3 is made up of 15 amino acids. In DNA, the CDR3 is TGTGCCAGCAGTTTAACCAGGGGTGGGGCTCAGCCCCAGCATTTT. It encodes CASSLTRGGAQPQHF.

The chain recombines TRBV5-1 with TRBJ2-5; D uncertain. The V end lost 7 bases, the J end lost 2 bases, and 9 bases lay between the germline ends. Germline-derived CDR1 and CDR2 are SGHRS and YFSETQ. CDR3 length: 12 residues. This CDR3 reads CASAYTQETQYF. The CDR3 nucleotides read TGCGCCAGCGCGTACACTCAAGAGACCCAGTACTTC.

This clonotype was seen more than once but under ten times. The V call is TRBV15, the J call TRBJ2-5; D is perhaps TRBD1 or TRBD2 (5 bases each). Trimming took 5 bases from V and 3 from J, leaving 19 bases between them. The CDR3 is 16 residues long. Looked up from germline, CDR1 is LNHNV and CDR2 is YYDKDF (reference sequence). In DNA, the CDR3 is TGTGCCACCAGCGACGGGACGCTCGTCGGAGAAGAGACCCAGTACTTC. Amino acids: CATSDGTLVGEETQYF.

The rearrangement joins TRBV18 to TRBJ2-1; 7 bases match TRBD2. Germline V gene sequence: CDR1 KGHSH, CDR2 LQKENI. The CDR3 is 16 amino acids. Trimming removed 2 bases from V and 8 bases from J; junction bases left unmatched: 12. CDR3 in DNA: TGTGCCAGCTCACCAAGGGTACGCGGGAGATTGGATGAGCAGTTCTTC. This sequence encodes CASSPRVRGRLDEQFF.

This clonotype was found a few times. Here the CDR3 reads CASSQNGGTPRYTF. The CDR3 region has the DNA TGTGCCAGCAGTCAAAACGGCGGGACCCCGCGCTACACCTTC. The chain couples TRBV7-9 to TRBJ1-2; possible D gene TRBD1, 5 bases. Germline-derived CDR1 and CDR2 are SEHNR and FQNEAQ (reference sequence). CDR3 length: 14 amino acids. Trimming took off 6 bases at V and 9 bases at J, with 20 bases between the two ends.

This clonotype was counted many times. J is TRBJ1-2 and V is TRBV7-2, with 8 bases identical to TRBD1. In germline, CDR1 is SGHTA, CDR2 FQGNSA. The CDR3 has 13 residues. V was clipped by 4 bases and J by 6 bases; unmatched bases: 4. CDR3 in DNA: TGTGCCAGCAGCTCACGGACAGGGAATGGCTACACCTTC. The encoded protein is CASSSRTGNGYTF. Combining the CDR3 with reference TRBV7-2 and TRBJ1-2 gives the whole variable domain GAGVSQSPSNKVTEKGKDVELRCDPISGHTALYWYRQSLGQGLEFLIYFQGNSAPDKSGLPSDRFSAERTGGSVSTLTIQRTQQEDSAVYLCASSSRTGNGYTFGSGTRLTVV.

This clonotype showed up just a few times. The genes are TRBV10-3 and TRBJ2-7; D remains unclear. Trimming removed 5 bases from V and 3 bases from J, with 5 bases in between. Germline V gene data show CDR1 as ENHRY and CDR2 as SYGVKD. The CDR3 sequence is 11 residues long. This CDR3 reads CAISPGYEQYF. The CDR3, as DNA: TGTGCCATCAGTCCGGGCTACGAGCAGTACTTC.

The chain combines TRBV3-1 with TRBJ2-3, with 8 nucleotides matching TRBD1. Germline V CDR1 and CDR2: LGHDT, YNNKEL (reference sequence). The CDR3 covers 14 residues. V lost 7 bases, J lost 2 bases, and 5 bases stayed unmatched. CDR3 bases: TGTGCCAGCACCAGACAGGGGTTCACAGATACGCAGTATTTT. Translating it yields CASTRQGFTDTQYF.

The genes are TRBV7-2 and TRBJ2-3; D is unresolved. This CDR3 spans 16 amino acids. CDR1 SGHTA and CDR2 FQGNSA come from the germline V gene. V lost 1 base and J 2 bases, leaving 13 bases between the germline ends. CDR3 nucleotides: TGTGCCAGCAGCTTAGGATTGGTGGGATTCACAGATACGCAGTATTTT. It translates to CASSLGLVGFTDTQYF.

The chain employs TRBV12-3 or TRBV12-4 and TRBJ2-2; 9 bases match TRBD1. V gave up 2 bases and J gave up 5 bases; unmatched junction bases: 3. This CDR3 has 15 residues. CDR3 sequence: CASSLNRGRTGELFF. For the CDR3, the DNA is TGTGCCAGCAGTTTAAACAGGGGGCGGACCGGGGAGCTGTTTTTT.

This chain links TRBV6-5 with TRBJ1-1; weak D call: TRBD1 (5 bases). The CDR3 runs 12 residues. From germline, CDR1 is MNHEY and CDR2 SVGAGI. The V end was cut by 8 bases, the J end by 11 bases, with 18 bases between. The CDR3 nucleotides read TGTGCCAGCGCCCACCGAGGGGCTCGGGCTTTCTTT. This codes for CASAHRGARAFF.